The clone carrying this T cell receptor beta chain turned up a few times. Antigen: not known. This entry comes from a study of identical twins. The study's findings and limits: Fewer insertions were carried by abundant cord blood beta clonotypes, but none was seen in memory repertoires. Cross-sectional statistical analysis was relied on for the conclusions, without the same donors being followed.

The CDR3 contains 14 residues. V gave up 5 bases and J gave up 4 bases; unmatched junction bases: 7. Per the germline V gene, CDR1 is MNHEY and CDR2 is SMNVEV (reference sequence). TCRdb re-called the 5' RACE reads with MiXCR, one entry per CDR3 protein. The table includes 640,000 or so distinct CDR3 sequences, 6.1% detected once. V usage is TRBV27 and J usage is TRBJ1-1, with TRBD1 matching 7 bases. This clonotype was obtained from a man younger than 30 in good health. Material for sequencing was naive T cells sorted from blood. The CDR3 bases are TGTGCCAGCAGTAGGGTAGGGGGCATCACTGAAGCTTTCTTT. Translating it yields CASSRVGGITEAFF.